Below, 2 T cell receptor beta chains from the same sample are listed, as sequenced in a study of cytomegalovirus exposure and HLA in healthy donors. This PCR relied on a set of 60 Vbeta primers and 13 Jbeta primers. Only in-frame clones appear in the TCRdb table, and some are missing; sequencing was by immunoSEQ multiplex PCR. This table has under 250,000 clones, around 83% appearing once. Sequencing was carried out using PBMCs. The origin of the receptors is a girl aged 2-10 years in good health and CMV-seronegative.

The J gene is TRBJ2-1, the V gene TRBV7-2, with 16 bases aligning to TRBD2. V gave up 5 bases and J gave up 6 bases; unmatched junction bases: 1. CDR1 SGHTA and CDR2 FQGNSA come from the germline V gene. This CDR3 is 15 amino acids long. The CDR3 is CASSGTSGGANEQFF. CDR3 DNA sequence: TGTGCCAGCAGCGGGACTAGCGGGGGGGCCAATGAGCAGTTCTTC.

The CDR3 is CASSAGQGGRETQYF. In nucleotides, the CDR3 is TGTGCCAGCAGTGCCGGACAGGGGGGGCGAGAGACCCAGTACTTC. The chain carries TRBV6-1 and TRBJ2-5; 10 bases align to TRBD1. The CDR3 contains 15 residues. Germline V gene sequence: CDR1 MNHNS, CDR2 SASEGT. The ends lost 4 bases at V and 4 bases at J; junction bases unmatched: 6.